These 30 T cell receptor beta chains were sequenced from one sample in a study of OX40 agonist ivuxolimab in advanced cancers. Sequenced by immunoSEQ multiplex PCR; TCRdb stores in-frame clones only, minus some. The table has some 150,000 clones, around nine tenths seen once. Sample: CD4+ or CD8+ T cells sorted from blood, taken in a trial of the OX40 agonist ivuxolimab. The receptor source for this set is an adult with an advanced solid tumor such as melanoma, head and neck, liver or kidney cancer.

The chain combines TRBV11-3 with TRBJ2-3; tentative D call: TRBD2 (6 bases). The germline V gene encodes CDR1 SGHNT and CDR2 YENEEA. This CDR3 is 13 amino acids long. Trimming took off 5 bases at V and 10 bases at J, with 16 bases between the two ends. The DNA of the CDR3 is TGTGCCAGCAGCAGGGACCGCGGGGAGCCGCAGTATTTT. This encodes CASSRDRGEPQYF.

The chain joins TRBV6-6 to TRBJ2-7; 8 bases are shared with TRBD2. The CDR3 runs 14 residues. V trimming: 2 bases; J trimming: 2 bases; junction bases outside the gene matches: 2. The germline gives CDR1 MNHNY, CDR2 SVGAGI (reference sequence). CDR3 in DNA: TGTGCCAGCAGTTACAGCGGGGGCACCTACGAGCAGTACTTC. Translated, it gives CASSYSGGTYEQYF.

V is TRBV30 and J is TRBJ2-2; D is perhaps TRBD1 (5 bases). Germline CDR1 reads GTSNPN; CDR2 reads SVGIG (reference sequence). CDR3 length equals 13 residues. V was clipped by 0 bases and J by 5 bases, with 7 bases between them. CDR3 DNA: TGTGCCTGGAGTGTAGGGGCGACCGGGGAGCTGTTTTTT. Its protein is CAWSVGATGELFF.

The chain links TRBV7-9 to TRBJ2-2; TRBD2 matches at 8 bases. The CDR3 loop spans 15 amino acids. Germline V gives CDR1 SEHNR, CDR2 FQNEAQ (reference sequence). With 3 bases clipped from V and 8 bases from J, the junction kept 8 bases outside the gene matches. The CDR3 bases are TGTGCCAGCAGCTTCTCGCGGGAGGTCTCGGGGGAGCTGTTTTTT. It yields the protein CASSFSREVSGELFF.

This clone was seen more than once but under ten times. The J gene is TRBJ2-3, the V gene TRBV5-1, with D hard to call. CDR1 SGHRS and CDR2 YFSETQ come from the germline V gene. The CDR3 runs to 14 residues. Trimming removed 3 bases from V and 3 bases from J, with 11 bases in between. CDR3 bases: TGCGCCAGCAGCTGGCAGGTTGTAACAGATACGCAGTATTTT. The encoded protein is CASSWQVVTDTQYF.

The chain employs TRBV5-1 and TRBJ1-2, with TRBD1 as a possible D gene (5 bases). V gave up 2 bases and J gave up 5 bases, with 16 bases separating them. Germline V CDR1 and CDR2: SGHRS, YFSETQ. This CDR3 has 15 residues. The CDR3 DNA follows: TGCGCCAGCAGCTTATCGGGGCTAGATTGGTATGGCTACACCTTC. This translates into CASSLSGLDWYGYTF.

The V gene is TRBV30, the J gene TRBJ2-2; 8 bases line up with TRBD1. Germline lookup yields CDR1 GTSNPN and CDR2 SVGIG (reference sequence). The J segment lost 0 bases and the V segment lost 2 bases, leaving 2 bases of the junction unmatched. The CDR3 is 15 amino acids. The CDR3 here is CAWSKDRANTGELFF. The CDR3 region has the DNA TGTGCCTGGAGTAAGGACAGGGCGAACACCGGGGAGCTGTTTTTT.

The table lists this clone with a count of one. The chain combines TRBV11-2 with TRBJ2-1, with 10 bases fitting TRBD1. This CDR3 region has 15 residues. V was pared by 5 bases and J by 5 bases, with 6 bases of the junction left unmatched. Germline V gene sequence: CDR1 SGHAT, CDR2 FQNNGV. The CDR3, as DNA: TGTGCCAGCAGCCACGCCGGGACAGGGGACAATGAGCAGTTCTTC. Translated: CASSHAGTGDNEQFF.

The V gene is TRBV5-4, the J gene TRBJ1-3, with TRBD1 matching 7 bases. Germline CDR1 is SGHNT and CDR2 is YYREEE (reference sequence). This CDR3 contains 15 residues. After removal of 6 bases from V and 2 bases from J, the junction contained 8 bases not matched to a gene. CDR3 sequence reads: CASTTGNPPGNTIYF. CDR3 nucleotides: TGTGCCAGCACGACAGGGAACCCGCCTGGAAACACCATATATTTT. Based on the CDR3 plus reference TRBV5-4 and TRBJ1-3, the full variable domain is ETGVTQSPTHLIKTRGQQVTLRCSSQSGHNTVSWYQQALGQGPQFIFQYYREEENGRGNFPPRFSGLQFPNYSSELNVNALELDDSALYLCASTTGNPPGNTIYFGEGSWLTVV.

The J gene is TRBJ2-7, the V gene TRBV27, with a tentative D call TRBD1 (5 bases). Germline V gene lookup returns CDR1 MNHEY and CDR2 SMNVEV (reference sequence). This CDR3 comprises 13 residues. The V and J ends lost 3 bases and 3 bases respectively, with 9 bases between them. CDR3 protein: CASSLQGGYEQYF. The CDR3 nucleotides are TGTGCCAGCAGTTTGCAGGGCGGCTACGAGCAGTACTTC.

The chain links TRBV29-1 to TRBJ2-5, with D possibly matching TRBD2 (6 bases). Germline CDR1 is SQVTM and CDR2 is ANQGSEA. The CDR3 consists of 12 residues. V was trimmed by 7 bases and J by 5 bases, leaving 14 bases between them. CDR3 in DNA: TGCAGCGCCGCACGGGAGATTGAGACCCAGTACTTC. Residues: CSAAREIETQYF.

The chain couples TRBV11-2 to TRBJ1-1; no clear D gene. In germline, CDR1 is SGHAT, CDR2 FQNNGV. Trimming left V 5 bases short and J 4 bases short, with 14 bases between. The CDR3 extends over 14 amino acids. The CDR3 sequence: CASSPSHLSTEAFF. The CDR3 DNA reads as TGTGCCAGCAGCCCCTCCCACCTTTCCACTGAAGCTTTCTTT.

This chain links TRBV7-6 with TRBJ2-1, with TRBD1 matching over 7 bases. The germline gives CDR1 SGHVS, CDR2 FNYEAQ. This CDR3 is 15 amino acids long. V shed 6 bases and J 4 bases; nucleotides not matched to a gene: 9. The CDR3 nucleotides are TGTGCCAGCAGACTATCGACAGGGCCTTACAATGAGCAGTTCTTC. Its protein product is CASRLSTGPYNEQFF.

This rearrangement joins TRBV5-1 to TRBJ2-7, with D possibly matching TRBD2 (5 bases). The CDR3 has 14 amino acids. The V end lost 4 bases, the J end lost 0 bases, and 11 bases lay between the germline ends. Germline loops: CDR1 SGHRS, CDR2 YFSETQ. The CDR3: CASSMTTNSYEQYF. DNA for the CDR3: TGCGCCAGCAGCATGACTACAAACTCCTACGAGCAGTACTTC.

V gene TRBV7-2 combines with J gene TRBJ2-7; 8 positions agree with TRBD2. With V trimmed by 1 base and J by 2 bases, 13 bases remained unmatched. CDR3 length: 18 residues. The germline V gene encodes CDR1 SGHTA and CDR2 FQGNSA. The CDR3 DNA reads TGTGCCAGCAGCTTAGTTTGGGGTGGACTAGCAGTAACCTACGAGCAGTACTTC. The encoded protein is CASSLVWGGLAVTYEQYF.

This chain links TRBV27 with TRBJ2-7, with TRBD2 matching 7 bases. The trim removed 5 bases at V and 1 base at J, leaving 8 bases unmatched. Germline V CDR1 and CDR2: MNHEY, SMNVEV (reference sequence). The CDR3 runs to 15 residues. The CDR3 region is CASSTRGGSSYEQYF. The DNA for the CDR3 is TGTGCCAGCAGTACTAGAGGCGGGAGTTCCTACGAGCAGTACTTC.

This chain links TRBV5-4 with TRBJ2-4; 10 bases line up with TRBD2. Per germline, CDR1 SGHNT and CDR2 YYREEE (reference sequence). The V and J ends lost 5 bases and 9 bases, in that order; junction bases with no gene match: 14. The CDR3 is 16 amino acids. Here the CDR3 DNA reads TGTGCCAGCAGTTTCTCCAGCGGGAGGGCCCTGGGCATTCAGTACTTC. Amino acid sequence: CASSFSSGRALGIQYF.

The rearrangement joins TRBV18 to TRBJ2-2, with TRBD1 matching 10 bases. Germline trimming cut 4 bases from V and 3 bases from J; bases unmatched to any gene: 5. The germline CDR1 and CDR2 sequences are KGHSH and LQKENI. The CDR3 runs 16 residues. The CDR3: CASSLFGTGDTGELFF. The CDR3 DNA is TGTGCCAGCTCACTTTTTGGGACAGGGGACACCGGGGAGCTGTTTTTT.

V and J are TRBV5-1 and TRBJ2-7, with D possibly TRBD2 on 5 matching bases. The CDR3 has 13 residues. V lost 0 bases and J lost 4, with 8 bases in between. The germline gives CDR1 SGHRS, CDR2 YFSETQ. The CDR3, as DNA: TGCGCCAGCAGCTTGGTAAGCGGTTACGAGCAGTACTTC. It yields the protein CASSLVSGYEQYF. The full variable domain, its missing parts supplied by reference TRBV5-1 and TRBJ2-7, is KAGVTQTPRYLIKTRGQQVTLSCSPISGHRSVSWYQQTPGQGLQFLFEYFSETQRNKGNFPGRFSGRQFSNSRSEMNVSTLELGDSALYLCASSLVSGYEQYFGPGTRLTVT.

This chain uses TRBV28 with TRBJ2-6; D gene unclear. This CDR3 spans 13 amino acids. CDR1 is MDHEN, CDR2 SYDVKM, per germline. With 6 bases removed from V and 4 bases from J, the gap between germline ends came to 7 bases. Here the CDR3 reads CASRMGGANVLTF. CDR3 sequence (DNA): TGTGCCAGCAGAATGGGGGGGGCCAACGTCCTGACTTTC.

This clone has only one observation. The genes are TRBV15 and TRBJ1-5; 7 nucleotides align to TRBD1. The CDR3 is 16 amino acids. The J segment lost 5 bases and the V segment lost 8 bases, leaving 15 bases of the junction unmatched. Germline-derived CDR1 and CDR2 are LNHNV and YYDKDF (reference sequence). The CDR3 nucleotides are TGTGCCACCTCTCCGGCCGGGACAGTCTTATATCAGCCCCAGCATTTT. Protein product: CATSPAGTVLYQPQHF.

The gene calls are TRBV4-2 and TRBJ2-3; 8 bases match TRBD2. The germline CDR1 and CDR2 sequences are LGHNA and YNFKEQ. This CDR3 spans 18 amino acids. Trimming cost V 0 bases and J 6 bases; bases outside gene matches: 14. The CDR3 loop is CASSQDVRGLAGGDTQYF. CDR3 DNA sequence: TGTGCCAGCAGCCAAGACGTCAGGGGTCTAGCGGGTGGGGATACGCAGTATTTT.

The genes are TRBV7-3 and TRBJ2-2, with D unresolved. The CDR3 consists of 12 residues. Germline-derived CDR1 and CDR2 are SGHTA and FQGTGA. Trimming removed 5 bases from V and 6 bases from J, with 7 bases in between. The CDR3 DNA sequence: TGTGCCAGCAGCCAGGCCCCCGGGGAGCTGTTTTTT. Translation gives CASSQAPGELFF.

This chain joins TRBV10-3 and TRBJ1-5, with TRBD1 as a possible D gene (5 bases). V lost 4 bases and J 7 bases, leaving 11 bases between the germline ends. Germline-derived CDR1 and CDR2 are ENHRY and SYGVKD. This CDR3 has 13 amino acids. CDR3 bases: TGTGCCATCAGTGGCAGGGACGGGCAGCCCCAGCATTTT. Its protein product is CAISGRDGQPQHF.

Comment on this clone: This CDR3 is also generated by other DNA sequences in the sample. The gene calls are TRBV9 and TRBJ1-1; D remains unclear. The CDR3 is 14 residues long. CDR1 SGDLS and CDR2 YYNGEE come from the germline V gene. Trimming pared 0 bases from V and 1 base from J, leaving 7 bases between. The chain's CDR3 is CASSVVGENTEAFF. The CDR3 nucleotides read TGTGCCAGCAGCGTAGTTGGAGAGAACACTGAAGCTTTCTTT.

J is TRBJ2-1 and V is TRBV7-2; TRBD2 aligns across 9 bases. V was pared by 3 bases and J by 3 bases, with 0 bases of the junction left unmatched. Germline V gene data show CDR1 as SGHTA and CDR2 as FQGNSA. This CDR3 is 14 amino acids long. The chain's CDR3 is CASSFSGSYNEQFF. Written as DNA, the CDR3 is TGTGCCAGCAGCTTTAGCGGGAGCTACAATGAGCAGTTCTTC.

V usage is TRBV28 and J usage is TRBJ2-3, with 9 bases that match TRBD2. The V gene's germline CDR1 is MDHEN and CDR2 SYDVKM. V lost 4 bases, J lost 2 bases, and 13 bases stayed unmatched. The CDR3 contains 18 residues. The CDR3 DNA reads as TGTGCCAGCAGTTCCTACATGGCGGGAGGGCCATCCACAGATACGCAGTATTTT. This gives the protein CASSSYMAGGPSTDTQYF.

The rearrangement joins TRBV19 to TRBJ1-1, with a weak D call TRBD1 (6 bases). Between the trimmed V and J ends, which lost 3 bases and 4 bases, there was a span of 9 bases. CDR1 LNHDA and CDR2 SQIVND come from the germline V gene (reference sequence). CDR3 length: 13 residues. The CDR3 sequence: CASSIRGLTEAFF. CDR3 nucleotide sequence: TGTGCCAGTAGTATTCGGGGGCTCACTGAAGCTTTCTTT.

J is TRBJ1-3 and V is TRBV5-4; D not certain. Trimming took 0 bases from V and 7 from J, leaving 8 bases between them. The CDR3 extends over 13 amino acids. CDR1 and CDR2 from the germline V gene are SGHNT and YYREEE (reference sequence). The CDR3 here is CASSLGLGNTIYF. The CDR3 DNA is TGTGCCAGCAGCTTGGGACTTGGGAACACCATATATTTT.

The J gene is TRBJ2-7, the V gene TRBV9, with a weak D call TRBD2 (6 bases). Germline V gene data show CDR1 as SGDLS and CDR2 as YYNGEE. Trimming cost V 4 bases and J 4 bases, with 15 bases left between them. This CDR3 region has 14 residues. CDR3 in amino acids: CASSPHSGDYEQYF. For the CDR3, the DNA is TGTGCCAGCAGCCCCCATAGCGGAGATTACGAGCAGTACTTC.